A single sample gave rise to the 26 T cell receptor beta chains below, sequenced in a study of blood T cell repertoires in COVID-19 (dated by TCRdb to the early 2020s). Libraries were constructed by the immunoSEQ multiplex PCR assay. This is the immuneACCESS table as TCRdb keeps it, with only in-frame sequences that have V and J called. A part of the clones is gone; compared with another copy, unresolved V genes explain less than half, and the rest is unexplained. Within this sample are 60,000 to 80,000 clones, with more than 85% of them counted one time only. The biggest ten clones account for 0.58% of the sample. Specimen: peripheral blood. All receptors derive from a man in his sixties with acute or convalescent COVID-19.

Ten or more counts support this clone. Other DNA sequences within the sample encode an identical CDR3. The chain combines TRBV29-1 with TRBJ1-1; 9 bases line up with TRBD1. This CDR3 spans 13 amino acids. The V gene's germline CDR1 is SQVTM and CDR2 ANQGSEA. The V gene end was trimmed by 4 bases and the J gene end by 2 bases; junction bases not matched to a gene: 2. In DNA form, the CDR3 reads TGCAGCGTTGTGACAGGGGGAAACACTGAAGCTTTCTTT. It specifies CSVVTGGNTEAFF. The whole variable domain, remainder taken from reference TRBV29-1 and TRBJ1-1, is SAVISQKPSRDICQRGTSLTIQCQVDSQVTMMFWYRQQPGQSLTLIATANQGSEATYESGFVIDKFPISRPNLTFSTLTVSNMSPEDSSIYLCSVVTGGNTEAFFGQGTRLTVV.

The genes are TRBV7-6 and TRBJ2-1; no clear D gene. CDR3 size: 15 residues. CDR1 SGHVS and CDR2 FNYEAQ come from the germline V gene. Trimming cost V 5 bases and J 0 bases, with 11 bases left between them. The CDR3 here is CASSPDGGSYNEQFF. For the CDR3, the DNA is TGTGCCAGCAGCCCAGATGGTGGCTCCTACAATGAGCAGTTCTTC. Combining the CDR3 with reference TRBV7-6 and TRBJ2-1 gives the whole variable domain GAGVSQSPRYKVTKRGQDVALRCDPISGHVSLYWYRQALGQGPEFLTYFNYEAQQDKSGLPNDRFSAERPEGSISTLTIQRTEQRDSAMYRCASSPDGGSYNEQFFGPGTRLTVL.

The chain links TRBV4-1 to TRBJ2-3; 10 bases fit TRBD2. After removal of 6 bases from V and 1 base from J, the junction contained 4 bases not matched to a gene. The germline CDR1 and CDR2 sequences are MGHRA and YSYEKL. The CDR3 is 15 residues long. The CDR3, as DNA: TGCGCCAGCAGGCGACTAGCGGGTGGCACAGATACGCAGTATTTT. It specifies CASRRLAGGTDTQYF.

The chain links TRBV5-4 to TRBJ1-1; a weak D match, TRBD1 (5 bases). Germline-derived CDR1 and CDR2 are SGHNT and YYREEE (reference sequence). The CDR3 has 15 residues. The V gene lost 3 bases and the J gene lost 2 bases, with 14 bases spanning the gap. As DNA, the CDR3 is TGTGCCAGCAGCTCCTACACAGGCCCAAACACTGAAGCTTTCTTT. This sequence encodes CASSSYTGPNTEAFF.

The rearrangement joins TRBV9 to TRBJ2-1; D gene unclear. Germline-derived CDR1 and CDR2 are SGDLS and YYNGEE. The CDR3 has 17 amino acids. Trimming removed 2 bases from V and 5 bases from J, with 20 bases in between. CDR3 amino acids: CASSVTDVAANNNEQFF. DNA of the CDR3: TGTGCCAGCAGCGTTACGGATGTGGCGGCCAACAACAATGAGCAGTTCTTC.

The genes are TRBV19 and TRBJ1-5; D perhaps matches TRBD1 (6 bases). The CDR3 spans 18 residues. From germline, CDR1 is LNHDA and CDR2 SQIVND (reference sequence). Trimming stripped 3 bases from V and 4 bases from J, with 22 bases between. The CDR3 bases are TGTGCCAGTAGTATTAGCTCAGGGGTAGATATTAGAAATCAGCCCCAGCATTTT. Translated: CASSISSGVDIRNQPQHF.

This sequence joins TRBV19 and TRBJ1-1, with 8 bases matching TRBD1. With V trimmed by 6 bases and J by 4 bases, 4 bases remained unmatched. This CDR3 contains 13 residues. Germline CDR1 is LNHDA and CDR2 is SQIVND (reference sequence). The CDR3 region is CASRDRGATEAFF. The CDR3, as DNA: TGTGCCAGTAGAGACAGGGGCGCCACTGAAGCTTTCTTT.

This chain uses TRBV25-1 with TRBJ1-6; 8 nucleotides line up with TRBD1. The CDR3 sequence is 14 residues long. The germline CDR1 and CDR2 sequences are MGHDK and SYGVNS. CDR3: CATAGGPYPSPLHF. CDR3 DNA: TGTGCAACAGCAGGGGGCCCTTACCCTTCACCCCTCCACTTT.

This chain joins TRBV15 and TRBJ2-7; D might be TRBD2 (6 bases). Trimming took off 0 bases at V and 0 bases at J, with 9 bases between the two ends. The CDR3 contains 15 residues. Germline V gene sequence: CDR1 LNHNV, CDR2 YYDKDF (reference sequence). In nucleotides, the CDR3 is TGTGCCACCAGCAGAGATGCGGGGAGCTCCTACGAGCAGTACTTC. It translates to CATSRDAGSSYEQYF.

The V call is TRBV5-1, the J call TRBJ1-1, with D perhaps TRBD1 (6 bases). The V and J ends lost 8 bases and 1 base respectively, with 15 bases between them. Germline values: CDR1 SGHRS, CDR2 YFSETQ. The CDR3 sequence is 14 residues long. The CDR3 region is CARKETTGNTEAFF. For the CDR3, the DNA is TGCGCCAGAAAAGAAACGACAGGGAACACTGAAGCTTTCTTT.

V and J are TRBV6-5 and TRBJ1-2; TRBD1 matches at 12 bases. CDR3 length equals 15 residues. Trimming at V came to 6 bases and at J to 4 bases, leaving 6 bases not matched to a gene. Germline values: CDR1 MNHEY, CDR2 SVGAGI. CDR3 nucleotides: TGTGCCAGCAGCAGAGGGACAGGGGGCTCCTATGGCTACACCTTC. It translates to CASSRGTGGSYGYTF.

The chain carries TRBV6-5 and TRBJ2-2; 10 bases match TRBD1. Germline-derived CDR1 and CDR2 are MNHEY and SVGAGI. The length of the CDR3 is 15 residues. V gave up 7 bases and J gave up 6 bases; unmatched junction bases: 8. The DNA of the CDR3 is TGTGCCAGCAAACGCGGGACAGGGGTGGCCGGGGAGCTGTTTTTT. Translating it yields CASKRGTGVAGELFF.

The chain employs TRBV18 and TRBJ1-1; a possible D gene is TRBD1 (5 bases). Germline values: CDR1 KGHSH, CDR2 LQKENI. The CDR3 length is 14 residues. V lost 2 bases to trimming and J lost 0 bases, with 7 bases between them. CDR3 nucleotide sequence: TGTGCCAGCTCACCAGCAGGGATGAACACTGAAGCTTTCTTT. Its translation: CASSPAGMNTEAFF.

The rearrangement uses TRBV19 and TRBJ2-7; D remains ambiguous. With 0 bases removed from V and 3 bases from J, the gap between germline ends came to 21 bases. Looked up from germline, CDR1 is LNHDA and CDR2 is SQIVND (reference sequence). The CDR3 has 18 amino acids. The CDR3 DNA reads as TGTGCCAGTAGTATAGAAAGTTCTAAGACAACGTTTTTCTACGAGCAGTACTTC. It translates to CASSIESSKTTFFYEQYF.

This clone was detected a few times. This chain uses TRBV9 with TRBJ1-1, with D maybe TRBD1 (6 bases). Trimming left V 3 bases short and J 9 bases short, with 24 bases between. Germline V gene sequence: CDR1 SGDLS, CDR2 YYNGEE. The CDR3 runs to 16 residues. CDR3 DNA: TGTGCCAGCAGCGGCAGAGCGGACAGAAATTATAATAAAGCTTTCTTT. The encoded protein is CASSGRADRNYNKAFF.

The rearrangement joins TRBV19 to TRBJ1-1; TRBD1 matches 10 bases. V was pared by 4 bases and J by 3 bases, with 8 bases of the junction left unmatched. This CDR3 has 16 amino acids. Germline V gene sequence: CDR1 LNHDA, CDR2 SQIVND (reference sequence). CDR3 coding DNA: TGTGCCAGTAGTACGACACCGGGACAGGGGTACACTGAAGCTTTCTTT. This gives the protein CASSTTPGQGYTEAFF.

CDR3 sequence reads: CASSATGYSNQPQHF. The DNA of the CDR3 is TGTGCCAGCAGCGCGACAGGTTATAGCAATCAGCCCCAGCATTTT. The rearrangement links TRBV9 to TRBJ1-5; D possibly corresponds to TRBD1 (6 bases). V was clipped by 3 bases and J by 0 bases, with 10 bases between them. CDR1 and CDR2 from the germline V gene are SGDLS and YYNGEE. The CDR3 loop spans 15 amino acids.

V usage is TRBV27 and J usage is TRBJ2-5; TRBD2 matches 10 bases. This CDR3 is built from 16 residues. V lost 4 bases, J lost 5 bases, and 10 bases stayed unmatched. The germline gives CDR1 MNHEY, CDR2 SMNVEV (reference sequence). The CDR3 nucleotides are TGTGCCAGCAGTTCGCTCCTAGCGGGAGTAGGGGAGACCCAGTACTTC. Translated, it gives CASSSLLAGVGETQYF.

V and J are TRBV27 and TRBJ2-7; D perhaps matches TRBD2 (6 bases). Germline V gene sequence: CDR1 MNHEY, CDR2 SMNVEV (reference sequence). Between the trimmed V and J ends, which lost 8 bases and 2 bases, there was a span of 19 bases. The CDR3 spans 15 residues. The CDR3 DNA sequence: TGTGCCAGCTGCTTGCGACTAGGGGTGGCCTACGAGCAGTACTTC. Translating it yields CASCLRLGVAYEQYF.

This clone was found once. The rearrangement links TRBV5-1 to TRBJ1-1; D uncertain. Trimming shortened V by 3 bases and J by 1 base, and 10 bases separated the two germline ends. Germline V gene sequence: CDR1 SGHRS, CDR2 YFSETQ. The CDR3 extends over 14 amino acids. CDR3 sequence (DNA): TGCGCCAGCAGCTCGGCTGCAGGGAACACTGAAGCTTTCTTT. Translated: CASSSAAGNTEAFF.

J is TRBJ2-3 and V is TRBV18; 11 bases agree with TRBD2. J gave up 4 bases and V 6 bases, and 9 bases lay outside the gene matches. The CDR3 runs to 16 residues. Germline V gene sequence: CDR1 KGHSH, CDR2 LQKENI. Here the CDR3 reads CASSSILAGGPDTQYF. The CDR3 DNA sequence: TGTGCCAGCTCGAGTATATTAGCGGGAGGGCCAGATACGCAGTATTTT.

CDR3 sequence (DNA): TGCAGCGTTGTGGGGACAACCTCAACTAATGAAAAACTGTTTTTT. Translated, it gives CSVVGTTSTNEKLFF. The chain couples TRBV29-1 to TRBJ1-4; D perhaps matches TRBD1 (6 bases). The germline V gene encodes CDR1 SQVTM and CDR2 ANQGSEA. The V gene lost 4 bases and the J gene lost 0 bases, with 12 bases spanning the gap. The CDR3 sequence is 15 residues long.

The chain links TRBV6-5 to TRBJ1-5; 7 bases match TRBD1. Germline V gene lookup returns CDR1 MNHEY and CDR2 SVGAGI. With 6 bases clipped from V and 5 bases from J, the junction kept 1 base outside the gene matches. This CDR3 comprises 12 residues. CDR3 residues: CASRTGYQPQHF. The CDR3 nucleotides are TGTGCCAGCAGGACAGGGTATCAGCCCCAGCATTTT.

In DNA, the CDR3 is TGTGCCAGCAGTCCTGACTACTACGAGCAGTACTTC. It specifies CASSPDYYEQYF. The chain joins TRBV2 to TRBJ2-7, with TRBD2 as a possible D gene (5 bases). The CDR3 is 12 residues long. Looked up from germline, CDR1 is SNHLY and CDR2 is FYNNEI. V lost 5 bases and J 3 bases, leaving 8 bases between the germline ends.

The CDR3 DNA reads TGCGCCAGCAGCTTGGCGGGGGGCAGGGAAGCCCTCTCTGGAAACACCATATATTTT. Protein: CASSLAGGREALSGNTIYF. This sequence joins TRBV5-1 and TRBJ1-3; maybe TRBD1 (6 bases). Per the germline V gene, CDR1 is SGHRS and CDR2 is YFSETQ. Trimming left V 0 bases short and J 0 bases short, with 19 bases between. The CDR3 sequence is 19 residues long.

The chain couples TRBV24-1 to TRBJ2-3, with TRBD1 matching over 8 bases. Trimming cost V 5 bases and J 5 bases; bases outside gene matches: 5. The CDR3 length is 14 residues. From germline, CDR1 is KGHDR and CDR2 SFDVKD. CDR3 DNA: TGTGCCACCAGTGTGACAGGGGATGGAGATACGCAGTATTTT. Its protein is CATSVTGDGDTQYF.